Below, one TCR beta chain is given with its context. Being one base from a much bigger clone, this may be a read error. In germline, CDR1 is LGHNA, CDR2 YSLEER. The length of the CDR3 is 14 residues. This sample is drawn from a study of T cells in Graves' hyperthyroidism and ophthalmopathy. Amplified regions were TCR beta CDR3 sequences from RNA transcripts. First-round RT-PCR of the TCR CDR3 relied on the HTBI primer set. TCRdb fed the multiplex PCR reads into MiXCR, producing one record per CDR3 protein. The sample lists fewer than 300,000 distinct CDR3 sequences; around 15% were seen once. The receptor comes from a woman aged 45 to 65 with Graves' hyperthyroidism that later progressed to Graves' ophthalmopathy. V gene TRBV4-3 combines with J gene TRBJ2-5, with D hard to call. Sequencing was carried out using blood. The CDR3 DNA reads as TGCGCCAGCGGCCAAGACCTAAGATTGGAGACCCAGTACTTC. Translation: CASGQDLRLETQYF.